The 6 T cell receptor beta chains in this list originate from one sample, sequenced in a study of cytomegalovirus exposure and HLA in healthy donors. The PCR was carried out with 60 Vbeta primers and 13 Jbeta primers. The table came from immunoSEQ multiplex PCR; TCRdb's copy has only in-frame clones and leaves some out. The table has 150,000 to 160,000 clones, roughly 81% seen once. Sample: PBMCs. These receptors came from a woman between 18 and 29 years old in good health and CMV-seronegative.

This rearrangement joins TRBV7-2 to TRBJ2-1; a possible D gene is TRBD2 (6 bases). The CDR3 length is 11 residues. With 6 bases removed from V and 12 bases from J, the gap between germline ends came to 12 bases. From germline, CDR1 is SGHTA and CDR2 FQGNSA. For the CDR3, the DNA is TGTGCCAGCAGTGGGGAGGCAAGGCAGTTCTTC. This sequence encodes CASSGEARQFF.

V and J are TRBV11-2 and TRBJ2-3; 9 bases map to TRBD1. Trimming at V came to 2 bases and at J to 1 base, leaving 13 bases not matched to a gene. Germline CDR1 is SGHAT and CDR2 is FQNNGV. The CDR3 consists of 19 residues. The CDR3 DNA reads TGTGCCAGCAGCTTAATGGGACAGGGTGAAACAGGGGGCACAGATACGCAGTATTTT. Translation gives CASSLMGQGETGGTDTQYF.

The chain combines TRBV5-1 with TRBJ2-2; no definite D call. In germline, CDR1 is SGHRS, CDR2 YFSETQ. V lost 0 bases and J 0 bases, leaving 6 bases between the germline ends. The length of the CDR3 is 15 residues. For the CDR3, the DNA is TGCGCCAGCAGCTTGGTATCCTCGAACACCGGGGAGCTGTTTTTT. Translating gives CASSLVSSNTGELFF.

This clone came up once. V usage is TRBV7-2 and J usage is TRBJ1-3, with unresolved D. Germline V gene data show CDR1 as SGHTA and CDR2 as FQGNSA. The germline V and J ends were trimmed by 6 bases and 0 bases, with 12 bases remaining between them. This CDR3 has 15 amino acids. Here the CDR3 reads CASSQRGPSGNTIYF. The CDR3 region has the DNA TGTGCCAGCAGTCAGCGGGGTCCCTCTGGAAACACCATATATTTT.

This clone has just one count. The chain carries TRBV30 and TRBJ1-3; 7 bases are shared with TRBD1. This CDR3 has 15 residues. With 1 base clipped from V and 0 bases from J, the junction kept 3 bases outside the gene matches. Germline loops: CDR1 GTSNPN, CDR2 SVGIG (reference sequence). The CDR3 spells CAWSGDRASGNTIYF. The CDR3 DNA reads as TGTGCCTGGAGTGGAGACAGGGCCTCTGGAAACACCATATATTTT.

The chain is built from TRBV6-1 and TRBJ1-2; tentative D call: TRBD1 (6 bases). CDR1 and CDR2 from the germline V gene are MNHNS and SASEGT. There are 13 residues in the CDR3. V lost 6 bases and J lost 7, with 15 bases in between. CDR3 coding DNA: TGTGCCAGCAGATCCTCAGGGGTGTCTGGCTACACCTTC. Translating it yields CASRSSGVSGYTF.